The entry below describes one T cell receptor beta chain. The antigen is undetermined. The V end lost 3 bases, the J end lost 8 bases, and 10 bases lay between the germline ends. The germline CDR1 and CDR2 sequences are MGHRA and YSYEKL. The CDR3 is 13 amino acids. Assay: immunoSEQ multiplex PCR; the TCRdb copy retains only in-frame clones and omits some. The data show about 51,000 clones, just under 80% seen once. This sample is drawn from a study of a mutant IDH1 vaccine in newly diagnosed glioma. Study background: The sex distribution of treated patients was around 62% male and around 38% female, with a mean age of roughly 40 years. The therapy given earlier, which was standard therapy, consisted of radiotherapy, temozolomide, or both, and most of the patients received both.

General study points: There were vaccine-induced immune responses in approximately 95% of the patients. Variations in leading peripheral T cell clonotypes appeared to have no connection with pseudoprogression.

Time point noted: week 5, during vaccination. Every vaccine dose comprised 300 ug of mutant IDH1 20-mer peptide plus topical imiquimod. The source material was PBMCs, sampled from a glioma patient whose treatment included an IDH1 peptide vaccine. The gene calls are TRBV4-1 and TRBJ1-4, with no clear D. This clonotype originated in a woman aged 40 to 55 with glioma. The CDR3 loop is CASSHQRGEKLFF. The CDR3 DNA is TGCGCCAGCAGCCATCAGAGAGGGGAAAAACTGTTTTTT.